A selection of T cell receptor beta chains follows, all from one sample in a study of Ad26.COV2.S vaccination and SARS-CoV-2 variants. Method: immunoSEQ multiplex PCR; TCRdb's copy keeps in-frame clones and lacks some. The data hold 300,000 to 400,000 clones, with 80% to 90% observed a single time. Source: peripheral blood, taken in a trial of Ad26.COV2.S vaccine versus placebo. These receptors were taken from a person aged 18-60 years who received the Ad26.COV2.S COVID-19 vaccine or a placebo. The CDR3 runs from the conserved cysteine through the conserved F or W. Fields, in order: V gene, clone size, J gene, D gene, CDR3 protein, CDR3 DNA. A D gene is named only where the DNA matches it firmly. Some rows have no size entry. The others give once, few or many, or a class for an expanded clone.

TRBV7-8	NA	TRBJ2-2	TRBD1	CASSFRRTGSAGELFF	TGTGCCAGCAGCTTTCGCCGGACAGGGTCGGCCGGGGAGCTGTTTTTT
TRBV4-2	NA	TRBJ2-2	NA	CASSQEALTRYTGELFF	TGTGCCAGCAGCCAAGAAGCCCTGACTAGGTACACCGGGGAGCTGTTTTTT
TRBV30	NA	TRBJ2-5	NA	CAWNKRPTETQYF	TGTGCCTGGAATAAGAGGCCCACTGAGACCCAGTACTTC
TRBV27	NA	TRBJ1-6	NA	CASSEHNSPLHF	TGTGCCAGCAGTGAACACAATTCACCCCTCCACTTT
TRBV29-1	NA	TRBJ1-1	NA	CSVEPSVGTEAFF	TGCAGCGTTGAGCCCTCGGTGGGCACTGAAGCTTTCTTT
TRBV6-5	NA	TRBJ2-6	NA	CASSTGGGANVLTF	TGTGCCAGCAGTACGGGTGGTGGGGCCAACGTCCTGACTTTC
TRBV19	NA	TRBJ1-2	TRBD1	CASSIGSGQGGYGYTF	TGTGCCAGTAGTATAGGGTCCGGACAGGGAGGATATGGCTACACCTTC
TRBV16	NA	TRBJ1-2	NA	CASNHQAFGAPRRGYTF	TGTGCCAGCAACCACCAAGCGTTCGGGGCGCCCCGCCGGGGGTACACCTTC
TRBV6-5	NA	TRBJ2-1	TRBD1	CASKGQLYNEQFF	TGTGCCAGCAAGGGACAGCTCTACAATGAGCAGTTCTTC
TRBV10-3	NA	TRBJ1-1	NA	CAIRPGLQNTEAFF	TGTGCCATCAGGCCGGGACTTCAGAACACTGAAGCTTTCTTT
TRBV5-1	NA	TRBJ1-1	NA	CASSLSVNTEAFF	TGCGCCAGCAGCTTGTCGGTGAACACTGAAGCTTTCTTT
TRBV24-1	NA	TRBJ2-2	TRBD1	CATSATGQGGELFF	TGTGCCACCAGTGCCACAGGACAGGGGGGGGAGCTGTTTTTT
TRBV19	NA	TRBJ2-1	NA	CASSRDRLSEQFF	TGTGCCAGTAGCCGGGACCGCCTCAGTGAGCAGTTCTTC
TRBV7-9	NA	TRBJ1-5	NA	CASSLVEGSGVGNQPQHF	TGTGCCAGCAGCTTAGTCGAAGGATCGGGGGTTGGCAATCAGCCCCAGCATTTT
TRBV4-1	NA	TRBJ1-1	NA	CASSPGLGAFF	TGCGCCAGCAGCCCCGGGTTAGGAGCTTTCTTT
TRBV6-4	once	TRBJ1-2	TRBD1	CASSEGGTGGSYTF	TGTGCCAGCAGTGAGGGGGGGACAGGAGGTAGCTACACCTTC
TRBV19	NA	TRBJ1-5	TRBD1	CASSIRGDSRQPQHF	TGTGCCAGTAGTATCAGGGGGGACAGCAGGCAGCCCCAGCATTTT
TRBV7-8	once	TRBJ2-7	TRBD1	CASSLAQRTGVYEQYF	TGTGCCAGCAGCTTAGCCCAGAGGACAGGGGTCTACGAGCAGTACTTC
TRBV13	NA	TRBJ2-7	NA	CASSPGQSSYEQYF	TGTGCCAGCAGCCCCGGACAGAGCTCCTACGAGCAGTACTTC
TRBV6-6	NA	TRBJ2-3	TRBD2	CASTVAGITDTQYF	TGTGCCAGCACGGTAGCGGGTATAACAGATACGCAGTATTTT
TRBV18	NA	TRBJ2-5	TRBD2	CASSPSGVLETQYF	TGTGCCAGCTCACCAAGCGGGGTGTTAGAGACCCAGTACTTC
TRBV9	once	TRBJ1-1	NA	CASSAGGPGSSTEAFF	TGTGCCAGCAGCGCCGGCGGGCCAGGGAGTAGCACTGAAGCTTTCTTT
TRBV7-8	NA	TRBJ1-4	NA	CASSLGGEGEKLFF	TGTGCCAGCAGCTTAGGAGGGGAGGGTGAAAAACTGTTTTTT
TRBV29-1	NA	TRBJ2-5	TRBD2	CSVDAGVGEETQYF	TGCAGCGTTGACGCGGGGGTGGGGGAAGAGACCCAGTACTTC
TRBV12-5	once	TRBJ2-1	NA	CASGFWQNEQFF	TGTGCTAGTGGTTTCTGGCAGAATGAGCAGTTCTTC
TRBV12-3/TRBV12-4	NA	TRBJ1-1	NA	CASSLTGNTEAFF	TGTGCCAGCAGTTTAACGGGGAACACTGAAGCTTTCTTT
TRBV27	NA	TRBJ2-1	TRBD1	CASSLTGVGEQFF	TGTGCCAGCAGTTTGACAGGGGTTGGCGAGCAGTTCTTC
TRBV28	once	TRBJ2-7	TRBD1	CASSPGTGGSYEQYF	TGTGCCAGCAGTCCAGGGACAGGGGGCTCCTACGAGCAGTACTTC
TRBV3-1/TRBV3-2	few	TRBJ1-1	NA	CASSQAIGGSEAFF	TGTGCCAGCAGCCAAGCCATCGGGGGATCTGAAGCTTTCTTT
TRBV19	NA	TRBJ1-5	NA	CASSTRGRDQPQHF	TGTGCCAGTAGTACAAGGGGGAGGGACCAGCCCCAGCATTTT
TRBV5-4	few	TRBJ2-1	NA	CASSLDGAAGEQFF	TGTGCCAGCAGCTTGGACGGTGCGGCGGGTGAGCAGTTCTTC
TRBV4-2	NA	TRBJ2-1	NA	CASSQGKIYNEQFF	TGTGCCAGCAGCCAAGGGAAAATCTACAATGAGCAGTTCTTC
TRBV18	NA	TRBJ1-1	NA	CASSPRLGLNTEAFF	TGTGCCAGCTCACCCCGTTTGGGCCTGAACACTGAAGCTTTCTTT
TRBV5-1	NA	TRBJ2-3	TRBD2	CASRLTSGGDTQYF	TGCGCCAGCAGACTGACTAGCGGGGGTGATACGCAGTATTTT
TRBV27	NA	TRBJ2-7	NA	CASSLNRRAYEQYF	TGTGCCAGCAGTTTGAACAGGAGGGCCTACGAGCAGTACTTC
TRBV30	NA	TRBJ1-5	NA	CAWSVGGQPQHF	TGTGCCTGGAGTGTGGGGGGACAGCCCCAGCATTTT
TRBV28	NA	TRBJ1-6	NA	CASSTGEGRLLAYNSPLHF	TGTGCCAGCAGTACCGGGGAGGGTCGGCTTTTAGCCTATAATTCACCCCTCCACTTT
TRBV30	NA	TRBJ1-4	TRBD1	CALLQGATNEKLFF	TGTGCCTTATTACAGGGGGCAACTAATGAAAAACTGTTTTTT
TRBV7-2	NA	TRBJ2-2	NA	CASSQRGGRSNTGELFF	TGTGCCAGCAGCCAAAGGGGGGGCCGGTCTAACACCGGGGAGCTGTTTTTT
TRBV6-5	NA	TRBJ1-2	TRBD1	CASSYGTGSVGYTF	TGTGCCAGCAGTTACGGGACAGGGTCTGTAGGCTACACCTTC
TRBV9	NA	TRBJ1-1	NA	CASSVRVYSTEAFF	TGTGCCAGCAGCGTTAGGGTATATTCCACTGAAGCTTTCTTT
TRBV2	NA	TRBJ1-5	NA	CASSQGRINQPQHF	TGTGCCAGCAGTCAGGGACGGATCAATCAGCCCCAGCATTTT
TRBV2	NA	TRBJ1-4	NA	CASISLEKLFF	TGTGCCAGCATTTCTCTTGAAAAACTGTTTTTT
TRBV27	NA	TRBJ1-4	NA	CASSTWEGEKLFF	TGTGCCAGCAGTACGTGGGAGGGTGAAAAACTGTTTTTT
TRBV29-1	NA	TRBJ1-5	NA	CSLSLNRAPKGESNQPQHF	TGCAGCCTAAGTCTTAACCGCGCCCCTAAAGGGGAAAGCAATCAGCCCCAGCATTTT
TRBV5-1	few	TRBJ2-2	NA	CASSLRFANTGELFF	TGCGCCAGCAGCTTACGGTTCGCGAACACCGGGGAGCTGTTTTTT
TRBV13	NA	TRBJ2-3	NA	CASSSGEDSRPDTQYF	TGTGCCAGCAGCTCCGGCGAGGACAGCCGTCCAGATACGCAGTATTTT
TRBV7-6	NA	TRBJ1-6	NA	CASSPTGADNSPLHF	TGTGCCAGCAGCCCGACGGGGGCCGACAATTCACCCCTCCACTTT
TRBV5-5	NA	TRBJ2-5	NA	CASSLGGLGGLQETQYF	TGTGCCAGCAGCTTGGGGGGCCTCGGGGGCTTACAAGAGACCCAGTACTTC
TRBV28	NA	TRBJ1-2	NA	CASNLSSQRNKYGYTF	TGTGCCAGCAACCTCTCGAGCCAACGGAACAAGTATGGCTACACCTTC
TRBV25-1	NA	TRBJ2-1	TRBD1	CASGHQGAYNEQFF	TGTGCCAGCGGCCACCAGGGGGCCTACAATGAGCAGTTCTTC
TRBV9	NA	TRBJ1-3	NA	CASSGLGRSGNTIYF	TGTGCCAGCAGCGGACTGGGGCGCTCGGGAAACACCATATATTTT
TRBV5-6	many	TRBJ1-4	NA	CASSLDEKLFF	TGTGCCAGCAGCTTGGATGAAAAACTGTTTTTT
TRBV5-8	NA	TRBJ2-2	TRBD1	CASRPQGADTGELFF	TGTGCCAGCAGACCACAGGGGGCGGACACCGGGGAGCTGTTTTTT
TRBV4-1	NA	TRBJ1-3	NA	CASSQVGASGNTIYF	TGCGCCAGCAGCCAAGTGGGGGCGAGTGGAAACACCATATATTTT
TRBV5-1	NA	TRBJ2-6	NA	CASTPSGANVLTF	TGCGCCAGCACCCCGTCTGGGGCCAACGTCCTGACTTTC
TRBV2	NA	TRBJ1-2	TRBD1	CASTGTGTSGGYTF	TGTGCCAGCACGGGGACAGGTACTTCGGGCGGCTACACCTTC
TRBV7-9	once	TRBJ2-2	NA	CASSLNQAVGELFF	TGTGCCAGCAGCCTCAATCAGGCGGTCGGGGAGCTGTTTTTT
TRBV5-6	NA	TRBJ2-1	TRBD2	CASSLETSGGSNEQFF	TGTGCCAGCAGCTTGGAGACTAGCGGGGGGTCGAATGAGCAGTTCTTC